What follows are 10 T cell receptor beta chains derived from one specimen sequenced in a study of T cells after yellow fever vaccination (dated by TCRdb to about 2019). The method was 5' RACE. Instrument on record: Illumina HiSeq 2500. TCRdb reanalyzed the raw reads on its own, using fastp at Q25 for trimming and MiXCR for clone calling, and kept in-frame beta chains. Here each entry gathers all rows of one CDR3 protein and keeps the most common genes and DNA. For this sample there are some 300,000 distinct CDR3 sequences; less than 9.5% appear just once. Together, the top ten hold around 17% of the sample. The meaning of the sample's treatment or condition label: live attenuated yellow fever vaccine strain. Sequenced here: PBMCs, sampled about 49 days after the first yellow fever vaccination. These receptors came from a young man who received the YFV17D yellow fever vaccine.

This clonotype has a handful of counts. J is TRBJ2-1 and V is TRBV14; D remains ambiguous. The germline CDR1 and CDR2 sequences are SGHDN and FVKESK. The CDR3 is 14 residues long. V was trimmed by 0 bases and J by 5 bases, leaving 8 bases between them. The CDR3 bases are TGTGCCAGCAGCCAAGATTTCCGGGACAATGAGCAGTTCTTC. It translates to CASSQDFRDNEQFF.

V usage is TRBV10-2 and J usage is TRBJ1-1; D possibly corresponds to TRBD1 (6 bases). This CDR3 region has 15 residues. Trimming took off 2 bases at V and 5 bases at J, with 15 bases between the two ends. Germline V gene data show CDR1 as WSHSY and CDR2 as SAAADI. CDR3 protein: CASSERQGLTTEAFF. The CDR3 region has the DNA TGCGCCAGCAGTGAGAGGCAGGGGCTCACAACTGAAGCTTTCTTT.

The rearrangement uses TRBV12-3 or TRBV12-4 and TRBJ2-3; D may be TRBD1 (6 bases). The CDR3 covers 17 residues. V shed 6 bases and J shed 5 bases, with 24 bases lying between them. The chain's CDR3 is CASSLGTTGMMQDTQYF. The CDR3 nucleotides are TGTGCCAGCAGCTTGGGGACCACAGGGATGATGCAAGATACGCAGTATTTT.

The chain carries TRBV20-1 and TRBJ2-6; D may be TRBD1 or TRBD2 (5 bases each). The CDR3 length is 19 residues. The germline gives CDR1 DFQATT, CDR2 SNEGSKA (reference sequence). V was trimmed by 0 bases and J by 0 bases, leaving 18 bases between them. Written as DNA, the CDR3 is TGCAGTGCTAGAGAAGGAGGCAGGGCTTTAAGCTCTGGGGCCAACGTCCTGACTTTC. It specifies CSAREGGRALSSGANVLTF.

The chain couples TRBV3-1 to TRBJ1-5; tentative D call: TRBD1 (6 bases). The length of the CDR3 is 15 residues. V lost 0 bases, J lost 5 bases, and 11 bases lay in between. Germline-derived CDR1 and CDR2 are LGHDT and YNNKEL (reference sequence). DNA of the CDR3: TGTGCCAGCAGCCAAGACTACAGGGCGGATCAGCCCCAGCATTTT. Translating gives CASSQDYRADQPQHF.

In this sample, this clonotype turned up many times. The gene calls are TRBV5-1 and TRBJ1-1, with D hard to call. Germline V gene data show CDR1 as SGHRS and CDR2 as YFSETQ. V lost 6 bases and J lost 4, with 13 bases in between. This CDR3 contains 13 residues. CDR3 in DNA: TGCGCCAGCATTGACTCCCCGGGCACTGAAGCTTTCTTT. It translates to CASIDSPGTEAFF.

This clonotype was recorded many times. V is TRBV7-2 and J is TRBJ1-1; D not certain. This CDR3 has 13 amino acids. The V end lost 4 bases, the J end lost 4 bases, and 10 bases lay between the germline ends. The germline gives CDR1 SGHTA, CDR2 FQGNSA. Here the CDR3 DNA reads TGTGCCAGCAGCTCCGGGAGGCCCACTGAAGCTTTCTTT. Amino acid sequence: CASSSGRPTEAFF.

The table lists this clonotype with many counts. The genes are TRBV7-9 and TRBJ2-3; weak D call: TRBD2 (7 bases). The CDR3 loop spans 16 amino acids. Germline V gene sequence: CDR1 SEHNR, CDR2 FQNEAQ (reference sequence). V was clipped by 5 bases and J by 2 bases, with 17 bases between them. In DNA form, the CDR3 reads TGTGCCAGCAGCCCCAACCGGGGGGCTTACACAGATACGCAGTATTTT. Its translation: CASSPNRGAYTDTQYF.

This clonotype was detected once. This chain connects TRBV7-6 to TRBJ2-2; D uncertain. V lost 5 bases to trimming and J lost 7 bases, with 14 bases between them. This CDR3 has 14 amino acids. Germline CDR1 is SGHVS and CDR2 is FNYEAQ. CDR3 bases: TGTGCCAGCAGCCCAGCGTTATTGGTCGGGGAGCTGTTTTTT. This sequence encodes CASSPALLVGELFF.

In this sample, this clonotype turned up many times. The chain employs TRBV5-1 and TRBJ2-1, with TRBD2 matching 9 bases. The V gene's germline CDR1 is SGHRS and CDR2 YFSETQ. V dropped 2 bases and J dropped 7; count of bases not matched to a gene: 4. The CDR3 is 14 residues long. The CDR3 nucleotides read TGCGCCAGCAGCTTTGGGACTAGCTCTAATGAGCAGTTCTTC. This translates into CASSFGTSSNEQFF.